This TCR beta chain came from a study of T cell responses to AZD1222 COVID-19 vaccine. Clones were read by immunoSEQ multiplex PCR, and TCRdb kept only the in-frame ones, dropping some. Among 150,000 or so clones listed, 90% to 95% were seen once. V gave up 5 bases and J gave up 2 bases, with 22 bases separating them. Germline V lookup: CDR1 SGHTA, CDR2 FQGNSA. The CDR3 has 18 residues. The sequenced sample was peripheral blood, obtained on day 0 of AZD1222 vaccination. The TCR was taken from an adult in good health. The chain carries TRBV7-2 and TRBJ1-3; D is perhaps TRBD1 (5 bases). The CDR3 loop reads CASSTPNGVAGAGNTIYF. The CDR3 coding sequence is TGTGCCAGCAGCACCCCGAATGGGGTGGCGGGGGCTGGAAACACCATATATTTT.